This T cell receptor (beta chain) is from a study of quantifying T cell responses using KT2 cells. As for the study in general: cDNA was made from DNase-treated RNA using alpha and beta constant primers.

The germline gives CDR1 LNHDA, CDR2 SQIVND (reference sequence). The CDR3 spans 14 residues. V was cut by 5 bases and J by 7 bases, with 14 bases left in between. Unfractionated PBMC were spiked with known numbers of KT2 clone cells. KT2 cells were mixed with fixed PBMC numbers at varying ratios. This clonotype was seen more than once but under ten times. An oligo carrying a UMI was ligated to the cDNA 3' end. First-round PCR used 4 to 5 cycles and beta primers RC1.1 and RC1.2 covering TRBC1 and TRBC2. TCRdb used MiXCR to reprocess the UMI-ligation and nested PCR reads, holding one entry per CDR3 protein. The repertoire consists of about 30,000 distinct CDR3 sequences, with 7.3% occurring once and the leading ten covering about 15%.

This receptor was obtained from a human donor. Sequencing was carried out using PBMCs spiked with cells of the T cell clone KT2. The chain combines TRBV19 with TRBJ1-4; D may be TRBD1 (5 bases). CDR3 nucleotide sequence: TGTGCCAGTAGTGCGGCCCATCAGGGTGAAAAACTGTTTTTT. Its protein product is CASSAAHQGEKLFF. Supplemented by reference TRBV19 and TRBJ1-4, the full variable domain reads DGGITQSPKYLFRKEGQNVTLSCEQNLNHDAMYWYRQDPGQGLRLIYYSQIVNDFQKGDIAEGYSVSREKKESFPLTVTSAQKNPTAFYLCASSAAHQGEKLFFGSGTQLSVL.